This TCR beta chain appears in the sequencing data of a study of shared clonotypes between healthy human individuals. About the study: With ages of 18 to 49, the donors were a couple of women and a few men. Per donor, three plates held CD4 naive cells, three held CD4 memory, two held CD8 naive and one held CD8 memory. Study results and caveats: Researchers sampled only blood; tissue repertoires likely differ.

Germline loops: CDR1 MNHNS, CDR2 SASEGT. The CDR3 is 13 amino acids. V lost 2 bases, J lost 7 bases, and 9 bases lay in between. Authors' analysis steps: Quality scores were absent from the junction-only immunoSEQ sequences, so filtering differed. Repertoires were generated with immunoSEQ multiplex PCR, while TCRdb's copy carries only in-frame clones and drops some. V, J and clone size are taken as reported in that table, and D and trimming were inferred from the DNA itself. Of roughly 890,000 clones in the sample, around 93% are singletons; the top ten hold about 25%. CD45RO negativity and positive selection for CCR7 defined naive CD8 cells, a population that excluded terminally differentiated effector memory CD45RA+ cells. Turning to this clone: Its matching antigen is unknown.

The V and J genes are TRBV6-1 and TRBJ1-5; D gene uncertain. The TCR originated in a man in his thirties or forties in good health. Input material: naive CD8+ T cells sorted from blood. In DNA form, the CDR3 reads TGTGCCAGCAGTGAATTAAGTTACCAGCCCCAGCATTTT. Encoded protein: CASSELSYQPQHF.